The 14 T cell receptor beta chains below were found in one sample sequenced in a study of PD-L1 blockade in urothelial cancer. Clones were sequenced by immunoSEQ multiplex PCR, and TCRdb holds only the in-frame ones, with some missing. The sample has some 120,000 clones; roughly 89% are singletons. Sample time point: peripheral blood 6 weeks after treatment start. The sample consisted of PBMCs, taken around atezolizumab (anti-PD-L1) treatment. These receptor sequences come from a man between 60 and 75 years old with urothelial cancer.

This chain connects TRBV18 to TRBJ1-1, with 9 nucleotides matching TRBD1. The CDR3 extends over 15 amino acids. In germline, CDR1 is KGHSH, CDR2 LQKENI. V lost 0 bases and J lost 2; bases outside the gene matches: 1. As DNA, the CDR3 is TGTGCCAGCTCACCACCGACAGGGGGAAACACTGAAGCTTTCTTT. Its translation is CASSPPTGGNTEAFF.

This chain links TRBV10-3 with TRBJ2-7; D is possibly TRBD1 (7 bases). Trimming stripped 10 bases from V and 2 bases from J, with 12 bases between. The germline V gene encodes CDR1 ENHRY and CDR2 SYGVKD. This CDR3 spans 12 amino acids. The CDR3 DNA sequence: TGTGCCACCGCGGGACAGCCCTACGAGCAGTACTTC. Its translation is CATAGQPYEQYF.

CDR3 coding DNA: TGTGCCATCAGTGGCGGACAGGACCGCAGGACGTATGGCTACACCTTC. It yields the protein CAISGGQDRRTYGYTF. The chain couples TRBV10-3 to TRBJ1-2, with 7 bases aligning to TRBD1. The V segment lost 4 bases and the J segment 5 bases; nucleotides outside the gene matches: 13. The germline CDR1 and CDR2 sequences are ENHRY and SYGVKD. The CDR3 spans 16 residues.

CDR3 region: CASIPLATETQYF. CDR3 nucleotides: TGTGCCAGTATCCCACTAGCAACAGAGACCCAGTACTTC. The V gene is TRBV7-8, the J gene TRBJ2-5; D may be TRBD2 (6 bases). The CDR3 contains 13 residues. The V and J ends lost 9 bases and 4 bases respectively, with 15 bases between them. CDR1 is SGHVS and CDR2 is FQNEAQ in the germline V gene.

The rearrangement links TRBV5-4 to TRBJ2-5; 11 bases fit TRBD2. The germline V gene encodes CDR1 SGHNT and CDR2 YYREEE (reference sequence). With V trimmed by 0 bases and J by 5 bases, 3 bases remained unmatched. CDR3 size: 15 residues. CDR3 DNA: TGTGCCAGCAGCTTGGTACTAGCGGGAGATGAGACCCAGTACTTC. Its protein product is CASSLVLAGDETQYF. Full variable domain (rest looked up from reference TRBV5-4 and TRBJ2-5): ETGVTQSPTHLIKTRGQQVTLRCSSQSGHNTVSWYQQALGQGPQFIFQYYREEENGRGNFPPRFSGLQFPNYSSELNVNALELDDSALYLCASSLVLAGDETQYFGPGTRLLVL.

The chain combines TRBV27 with TRBJ2-2; 9 positions agree with TRBD1. V lost 6 bases, J lost 6 bases, and 8 bases stayed unmatched. Germline V gene lookup returns CDR1 MNHEY and CDR2 SMNVEV (reference sequence). CDR3 length: 15 residues. CDR3 amino acids: CASRLTGGASGELFF. In DNA form, the CDR3 reads TGTGCCAGCAGACTCACAGGGGGCGCTTCCGGGGAGCTGTTTTTT.

This rearrangement joins TRBV4-1 to TRBJ2-7; TRBD2 matches at 7 bases. The CDR3 is 15 residues long. Germline assignment: CDR1 MGHRA and CDR2 YSYEKL. Unmatched junction bases numbered 8, after V lost 4 bases and J lost 2 bases. As DNA, the CDR3 is TGCGCCAGCAGCCGGGGGGAGGGGTCACCCTACGAGCAGTACTTC. Translation gives CASSRGEGSPYEQYF.

This rearrangement joins TRBV7-2 to TRBJ1-2, with TRBD1 matching 12 bases. In germline, CDR1 is SGHTA, CDR2 FQGNSA. This CDR3 is built from 14 residues. V dropped 3 bases and J dropped 7; count of bases not matched to a gene: 3. The CDR3 sequence: CASSLGQGAFGYTF. DNA of the CDR3: TGTGCCAGCAGCTTGGGACAGGGGGCATTTGGCTACACCTTC.

The chain links TRBV6-6 to TRBJ2-5; D not certain. The germline CDR1 and CDR2 sequences are MNHNY and SVGAGI (reference sequence). There are 14 residues in the CDR3. V was shortened by 4 bases and J by 4 bases, with 13 bases between the two germline ends. The CDR3 DNA sequence: TGTGCCAGCAGTTTCCTCTACCCCCCAGAGACCCAGTACTTC. It translates to CASSFLYPPETQYF.

The genes are TRBV15 and TRBJ2-5; D is possibly TRBD1 (7 bases). V was clipped by 1 base and J by 4 bases, with 10 bases between them. Germline CDR1 LNHNV, CDR2 YYDKDF (reference sequence). The CDR3 loop spans 14 amino acids. The CDR3 region has the DNA TGTGCCACCAGCAGAGGACAGGGAGGAGAGACCCAGTACTTC. Translation gives CATSRGQGGETQYF.

The gene calls are TRBV9 and TRBJ2-7, with 10 bases that match TRBD1. CDR1 SGDLS and CDR2 YYNGEE come from the germline V gene. With V trimmed by 0 bases and J by 6 bases, 6 bases remained unmatched. There are 15 residues in the CDR3. In DNA form, the CDR3 reads TGTGCCAGCAGCGTAGTGGGACAGGGGTTCTCCGAGCAGTACTTC. It encodes CASSVVGQGFSEQYF. Looking up the rest from reference TRBV9 and TRBJ2-7 gives the full variable domain: DSGVTQTPKHLITATGQRVTLRCSPRSGDLSVYWYQQSLDQGLQFLIQYYNGEERAKGNILERFSAQQFPDLHSELNLSSLELGDSALYFCASSVVGQGFSEQYFGPGTRLTVT.

The genes are TRBV5-6 and TRBJ2-2; D remains unclear. The V end lost 0 bases, the J end lost 11 bases, and 11 bases lay between the germline ends. Germline CDR1 reads SGHDT; CDR2 reads YYEEEE. The CDR3 sequence is 13 residues long. The CDR3 loop is CASSLERRIELFF. CDR3 DNA: TGTGCCAGCAGCTTGGAAAGGCGGATCGAGCTGTTTTTT.

This clone turned up a few times. The rearrangement uses TRBV7-3 and TRBJ2-3, with TRBD2 identical over 8 bases. The CDR3 extends over 15 amino acids. The J segment lost 4 bases and the V segment lost 7 bases, leaving 10 bases of the junction unmatched. CDR1 and CDR2 from the germline V gene are SGHTA and FQGTGA. DNA of the CDR3: TGTGCCAGCACCAAAAGCGGGGGTCCGGCAGATACGCAGTATTTT. Translation: CASTKSGGPADTQYF. The entire variable domain, with the rest obtained from reference TRBV7-3 and TRBJ2-3, is as follows: GAGVSQTPSNKVTEKGKYVELRCDPISGHTALYWYRQSLGQGPEFLIYFQGTGAADDSGLPNDRFFAVRPEGSVSTLKIQRTERGDSAVYLCASTKSGGPADTQYFGPGTRLTVL.

This clone was observed a few times. The chain employs TRBV21-1 and TRBJ2-7; the table's D call of TRBD2 was not tested on the DNA. TRBV21-1 is designated a pseudogene. The CDR3 has 17 amino acids. The CDR3 DNA sequence: TGTGCCAGCAGCAAAGTCTCCAGCGGCCACATCTCCTACGAGCAGTACTTC. Its protein is CASSKVSSGHISYEQYF.